This TCR beta chain was obtained from a study of T cell responses to AZD1222 COVID-19 vaccine. Overall study context: The analysis combined second doses at about 4 or about 12 weeks.

CDR3 length: 14 residues. The J segment lost 5 bases and the V segment lost 2 bases, leaving 6 bases of the junction unmatched. Germline V gene sequence: CDR1 SGDLS, CDR2 YYNGEE. Method: immunoSEQ multiplex PCR; TCRdb's copy keeps in-frame clones and lacks some. Of some 150,000 clones listed, about 91% are singletons. The source was peripheral blood, collected on day 0 of AZD1222 vaccination. The clonotype originates from an adult in good health. This chain uses TRBV9 with TRBJ2-5; 7 bases fit TRBD2. CDR3 region: CASSVSGTFETQYF. The CDR3, as DNA: TGTGCCAGCAGCGTCAGCGGGACTTTCGAGACCCAGTACTTC.